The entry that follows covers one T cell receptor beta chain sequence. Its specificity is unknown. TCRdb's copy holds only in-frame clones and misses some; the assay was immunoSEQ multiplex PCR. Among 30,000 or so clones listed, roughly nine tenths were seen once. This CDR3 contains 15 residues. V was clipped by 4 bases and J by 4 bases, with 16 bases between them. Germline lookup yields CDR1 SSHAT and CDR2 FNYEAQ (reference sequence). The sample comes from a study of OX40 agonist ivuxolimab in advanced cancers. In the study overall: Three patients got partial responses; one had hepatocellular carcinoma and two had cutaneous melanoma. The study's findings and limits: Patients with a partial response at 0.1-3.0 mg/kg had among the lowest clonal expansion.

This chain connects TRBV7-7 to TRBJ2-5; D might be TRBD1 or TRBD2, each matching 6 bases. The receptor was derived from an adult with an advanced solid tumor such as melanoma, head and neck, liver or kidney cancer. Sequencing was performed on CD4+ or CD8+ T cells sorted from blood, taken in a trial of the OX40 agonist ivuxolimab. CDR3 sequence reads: CASSYGTRGRETQYF. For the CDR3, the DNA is TGTGCCAGCAGCTACGGGACACGGGGGAGAGAGACCCAGTACTTC. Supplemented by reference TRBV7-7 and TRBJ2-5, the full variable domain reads GAGVSQSPRYKVTKRGQDVTLRCDPISSHATLYWYQQALGQGPEFLTYFNYEAQPDKSGLPSDRFSAERPEGSISTLTIQRTEQRDSAMYRCASSYGTRGRETQYFGPGTRLLVL.